Listed here are 30 T cell receptor beta chains from one sample, sequenced in a study of CD8 T cells in Susac syndrome. Random hexamers were used to reverse transcribe the RNA input (0.5 to 1 ug). TCRdb reprocessed the immunoSEQ multiplex PCR reads via MiXCR and lists one record per CDR3 protein. Among about 400,000 distinct CDR3 sequences listed, approximately 85% were seen once. The sequencing input was CD8+ T cells from PBMCs. These receptors all come from a human donor with multiple sclerosis.

The chain is built from TRBV15 and TRBJ2-3; TRBD1 is a possible D gene (5 bases). The V gene lost 0 bases and the J gene lost 2 bases, with 18 bases spanning the gap. Germline V gene lookup returns CDR1 LNHNV and CDR2 YYDKDF (reference sequence). The CDR3 is 18 residues long. The CDR3 sequence is CATSRDTPQGYFTDTQYF. In DNA form, the CDR3 reads TGTGCCACCAGCAGAGATACTCCGCAGGGCTACTTCACAGATACGCAGTATTTT.

This sequence joins TRBV27 and TRBJ2-5, with TRBD2 identical over 8 bases. The length of the CDR3 is 17 residues. The ends lost 4 bases at V and 3 bases at J; junction bases unmatched: 13. Germline-derived CDR1 and CDR2 are MNHEY and SMNVEV (reference sequence). The CDR3 protein is CASSSLVVAGREETQYF. The CDR3 nucleotides are TGTGCCAGCAGTTCCTTAGTGGTAGCGGGGAGAGAAGAGACCCAGTACTTC.

Only one count was recorded for this clonotype. The V and J genes are TRBV7-9 and TRBJ1-1; unclear D gene. V lost 2 bases and J lost 6, with 4 bases in between. The CDR3 is 11 amino acids. The germline V gene has CDR1 SEHNR and CDR2 FQNEAQ (reference sequence). The CDR3 protein is CASSLNSEAFF. CDR3 in DNA: TGTGCCAGCAGCTTAAACTCTGAAGCTTTCTTT.

J is TRBJ1-1 and V is TRBV25-1, with D perhaps matching TRBD1 (6 bases). Trimming left V 7 bases short and J 8 bases short, with 11 bases between. Germline V gene data show CDR1 as MGHDK and CDR2 as SYGVNS. This CDR3 is 11 amino acids long. DNA of the CDR3: TGTGCCAGCATAGGGGGGCCGGAAGCTTTCTTT. Translated: CASIGGPEAFF.

This clonotype has only one observation. The V call is TRBV5-1, the J call TRBJ2-2; D call uncertain. CDR1 is SGHRS and CDR2 is YFSETQ in the germline V gene. This CDR3 comprises 13 residues. Trimming pared 4 bases from V and 2 bases from J, leaving 6 bases between. The CDR3 is CASSVFNTGELFF. CDR3 coding DNA: TGCGCCAGCAGCGTCTTCAACACCGGGGAGCTGTTTTTT.

As DNA, the CDR3 is TGTGCCAGCAGTCCCCCGGGACAAGACTTAAATGGCTACACCTTC. Translated, it gives CASSPPGQDLNGYTF. V usage is TRBV27 and J usage is TRBJ1-2; weak D call: TRBD1 (6 bases). The germline CDR1 and CDR2 sequences are MNHEY and SMNVEV (reference sequence). Trimming left V 5 bases short and J 6 bases short, with 19 bases between. CDR3 size: 15 residues.

The chain is built from TRBV28 and TRBJ2-7; TRBD1 might be the D (5 bases). Trimming cost V 3 bases and J 3 bases, with 12 bases left between them. CDR3 size: 14 residues. Germline V gene sequence: CDR1 MDHEN, CDR2 SYDVKM. The CDR3 DNA reads TGTGCCAGCAGTTTGACGGACATATACTACGAGCAGTACTTC. Amino acid sequence: CASSLTDIYYEQYF.

V usage is TRBV11-2 and J usage is TRBJ2-1, with TRBD2 matching 11 bases. Germline trimming cut 4 bases from V and 6 bases from J; bases unmatched to any gene: 8. Germline V lookup: CDR1 SGHAT, CDR2 FQNNGV. The CDR3 spans 16 residues. CDR3 DNA sequence: TGTGCCAGCAGCTACTCATCCGGGACTAGCGGCAATGAGCAGTTCTTC. Translating gives CASSYSSGTSGNEQFF. The entire variable domain, with the rest obtained from reference TRBV11-2 and TRBJ2-1, is as follows: EAGVAQSPRYKIIEKRQSVAFWCNPISGHATLYWYQQILGQGPKLLIQFQNNGVVDDSQLPKDRFSAERLKGVDSTLKIQPAKLEDSAVYLCASSYSSGTSGNEQFFGPGTRLTVL.

The CDR3 loop reads CASRPDLGRPFF. Here the CDR3 DNA reads TGTGCCAGCAGACCAGACCTAGGTCGTCCGTTCTTC. The chain recombines TRBV28 with TRBJ2-1, with unresolved D. Germline CDR1 and CDR2: MDHEN and SYDVKM. Deletions cut 6 bases from V and 15 bases from J, with 18 bases between. The CDR3 loop spans 12 amino acids.

This clonotype was observed once. The chain carries TRBV15 and TRBJ2-7, with D perhaps matching TRBD2 (5 bases). This CDR3 contains 15 residues. Trimming cost V 2 bases and J 3 bases, with 14 bases left between them. Germline V gives CDR1 LNHNV, CDR2 YYDKDF (reference sequence). CDR3 protein: CATSRISDGYYEQYF. The CDR3, as DNA: TGTGCCACCAGCAGAATTAGCGACGGGTACTACGAGCAGTACTTC.

This clonotype was detected only once. This chain links TRBV11-3 with TRBJ2-1, with 8 bases matching TRBD2. The CDR3 is 15 residues long. Trimming took 4 bases from V and 8 from J; bases not matched to a gene: 10. Looked up from germline, CDR1 is SGHNT and CDR2 is YENEEA. The CDR3 loop is CASSSPAGGGDEQFF. CDR3 nucleotides: TGTGCCAGCAGCTCCCCGGCGGGAGGTGGTGATGAGCAGTTCTTC.

The chain links TRBV7-9 to TRBJ1-2, with TRBD1 as a possible D gene (6 bases). Deletions cut 5 bases from V and 6 bases from J, with 10 bases between. The CDR3 extends over 12 amino acids. Germline CDR1 reads SEHNR; CDR2 reads FQNEAQ (reference sequence). The CDR3 loop reads CASSPGGDGYTF. The CDR3 DNA sequence: TGTGCCAGCAGCCCCGGGGGCGATGGCTACACCTTC. The variable domain in full, with the rest retrieved from reference TRBV7-9 and TRBJ1-2, is DTGVSQNPRHKITKRGQNVTFRCDPISEHNRLYWYRQTLGQGPEFLTYFQNEAQLEKSRLLSDRFSAERPKGSFSTLEIQRTEQGDSAMYLCASSPGGDGYTFGSGTRLTVV.

This clonotype was observed a handful of times. The chain combines TRBV27 with TRBJ1-1; possible D gene TRBD1, 5 bases. The V gene lost 3 bases and the J gene lost 4 bases, with 9 bases spanning the gap. This CDR3 spans 13 amino acids. The V gene's germline CDR1 is MNHEY and CDR2 SMNVEV (reference sequence). The CDR3 region is CASSFPGVTEAFF. The DNA for the CDR3 is TGTGCCAGCAGTTTCCCGGGGGTCACTGAAGCTTTCTTT.

V usage is TRBV25-1 and J usage is TRBJ2-2; 9 nucleotides agree with TRBD1. Per germline, CDR1 MGHDK and CDR2 SYGVNS. The CDR3 covers 16 residues. V trimming: 3 bases; J trimming: 4 bases; junction bases outside the gene matches: 6. CDR3 coding DNA: TGTGCCAGCAGTGATTGGGACAGGGAAATCACCGGGGAGCTGTTTTTT. Encoded protein: CASSDWDREITGELFF.

This rearrangement joins TRBV19 to TRBJ2-2, with D tentatively TRBD1 (7 bases). The V and J ends lost 6 bases and 4 bases respectively, with 15 bases between them. The germline gives CDR1 LNHDA, CDR2 SQIVND (reference sequence). CDR3 size: 15 residues. The CDR3, as DNA: TGTGCCAGTAGCCCGCAGGGGGGAAGCACCGGGGAGCTGTTTTTT. It encodes CASSPQGGSTGELFF.

The CDR3 DNA reads as TGTGCCAGCAGTGGGGTTAAAGGGGGGCCCCTATTTAGGGAGCAGTTCTTC. It translates to CASSGVKGGPLFREQFF. The rearrangement joins TRBV6-1 to TRBJ2-1; D possibly matches TRBD1 or TRBD2 (6 bases each). Germline assignment: CDR1 MNHNS and CDR2 SASEGT. The CDR3 length is 17 residues. With 4 bases removed from V and 10 bases from J, the gap between germline ends came to 26 bases.

V gene TRBV3-1 combines with J gene TRBJ2-7, with TRBD2 matching over 9 bases. The CDR3 contains 14 residues. The trim removed 5 bases at V and 3 bases at J, leaving 5 bases unmatched. Germline-derived CDR1 and CDR2 are LGHDT and YNNKEL (reference sequence). The CDR3 DNA sequence: TGTGCCAGCAGCAAGCTAGCGGGGAACTACGAGCAGTACTTC. Protein: CASSKLAGNYEQYF.

This rearrangement joins TRBV15 to TRBJ1-1, with D uncertain. With 4 bases removed from V and 3 bases from J, the gap between germline ends came to 6 bases. The CDR3 contains 12 residues. Germline values: CDR1 LNHNV, CDR2 YYDKDF (reference sequence). The CDR3 DNA is TGTGCCACCAGCATGGTGGACACTGAAGCTTTCTTT. Protein: CATSMVDTEAFF.

CDR3 nucleotides: TGTGCCAGCAGCCCCGTCGAGCTGTTTTTT. Protein product: CASSPVELFF. The V call is TRBV7-9, the J call TRBJ2-2; D is ambiguous. The V gene lost 5 bases and the J gene lost 11 bases, with 6 bases spanning the gap. The CDR3 consists of 10 residues. The germline gives CDR1 SEHNR, CDR2 FQNEAQ (reference sequence).

The V gene is TRBV4-1, the J gene TRBJ1-2; a possible D gene is TRBD1 (5 bases). This CDR3 region has 16 residues. CDR1 and CDR2 (germline): MGHRA, YSYEKL. V was pared by 2 bases and J by 8 bases, with 21 bases between. CDR3 region: CASSQSPDIGLRGYTF. CDR3 nucleotide sequence: TGCGCCAGCAGCCAATCACCGGACATAGGTTTGCGGGGCTACACCTTC.

The chain links TRBV12-3 or TRBV12-4 to TRBJ2-1, with unresolved D. The CDR3 runs to 13 residues. Trimming pared 0 bases from V and 6 bases from J, leaving 6 bases between. As DNA, the CDR3 is TGTGCCAGCAGTTTAGCGCGTAGCAATGAGCAGTTCTTC. It encodes CASSLARSNEQFF.

The chain employs TRBV7-8 and TRBJ1-6; TRBD1 agrees at 7 bases. V shed 5 bases, J shed 10 bases, and the junction held 17 bases outside the gene matches. CDR1 is SGHVS, CDR2 FQNEAQ, per germline. The CDR3 extends over 17 amino acids. CDR3 protein: CASSTETYRGDESPLHF. For the CDR3, the DNA is TGTGCCAGCAGCACCGAAACCTACAGGGGAGATGAGTCACCCCTCCACTTT.

The CDR3 DNA sequence: TGCGCCAGCAGCCATGAGGGGGACACTGAAGCTTTCTTT. Translation gives CASSHEGDTEAFF. This chain joins TRBV4-1 and TRBJ1-1, with D possibly TRBD1 on 6 matching bases. CDR1 MGHRA and CDR2 YSYEKL come from the germline V gene. V lost 3 bases and J lost 3, with 8 bases in between. The CDR3 runs to 13 residues.

The chain uses TRBV29-1 and TRBJ2-1; D is perhaps TRBD1 or TRBD2 (5 bases each). This CDR3 spans 13 amino acids. V dropped 3 bases and J dropped 4 bases, with 10 bases sitting between them. Germline V gene lookup returns CDR1 SQVTM and CDR2 ANQGSEA. CDR3 nucleotides: TGCAGCGTTGAGGTGGGGGTTTACAATGAGCAGTTCTTC. Translated: CSVEVGVYNEQFF.

DNA for the CDR3: TGTGCCAGCAGTGAAGTAGCGGGGACAGGGAACACTGAAGCTTTCTTT. This sequence encodes CASSEVAGTGNTEAFF. The V gene is TRBV6-1, the J gene TRBJ1-1, with TRBD1 matching over 8 bases. The CDR3 extends over 16 amino acids. V dropped 1 base and J dropped 1; count of bases not matched to a gene: 5. The germline V gene encodes CDR1 MNHNS and CDR2 SASEGT.

The rearrangement joins TRBV29-1 to TRBJ2-1; TRBD1 might be the D (6 bases). This CDR3 spans 13 amino acids. With 4 bases removed from V and 6 bases from J, the gap between germline ends came to 13 bases. Germline V lookup: CDR1 SQVTM, CDR2 ANQGSEA. The CDR3 DNA is TGCAGCGTTGGGTCAGGGGTGATCAATGAGCAGTTCTTC. This encodes CSVGSGVINEQFF.

This clonotype was observed a few times. This sequence joins TRBV6-6 and TRBJ1-1; D unresolved. The germline gives CDR1 MNHNY, CDR2 SVGAGI (reference sequence). The length of the CDR3 is 13 residues. V was pared by 3 bases and J by 5 bases, with 10 bases between. The CDR3: CASSYYVGTEAFF. The CDR3 DNA reads TGTGCCAGCAGTTATTACGTCGGGACTGAAGCTTTCTTT.

Here the CDR3 DNA reads TGTGCCAGTAATCCAGGGGGCACGTACGAGCAGTACTTC. It is translated as CASNPGGTYEQYF. V gene TRBV19 combines with J gene TRBJ2-7; TRBD1 matches at 8 bases. Looked up from germline, CDR1 is LNHDA and CDR2 is SQIVND (reference sequence). Losses at the gene ends were 7 bases for V and 4 bases for J; bases not matched to a gene: 6. CDR3 length: 13 amino acids.

The CDR3 spells CASSQRPGTDTQYF. The CDR3, as DNA: TGCGCCAGCAGCCAAAGGCCCGGCACAGATACGCAGTATTTT. The chain is built from TRBV4-1 and TRBJ2-3; D is ambiguous. V lost 2 bases to trimming and J lost 1 base, with 7 bases between them. There are 14 residues in the CDR3. Germline CDR1 is MGHRA and CDR2 is YSYEKL.

The CDR3 sequence is CASSFNLFGEQFF. The CDR3 nucleotides are TGTGCCAGCAGCTTCAATCTTTTCGGTGAGCAGTTCTTC. The gene calls are TRBV5-6 and TRBJ2-1; no firm D call. CDR1 and CDR2 (germline): SGHDT, YYEEEE. The CDR3 is made up of 13 amino acids. Trimming took off 2 bases at V and 9 bases at J, with 12 bases between the two ends.